The 5 T cell receptor beta chains below come from one sample, sequenced in a study of persistence of HIV-infected CD4 T cells. What these receptors recognize is not known. Anti-CD3/anti-CD28 beads served as a nonspecific positive control stimulus. Sorting selected CD4+ T cells upregulating both CD40 ligand and CD69. The immunoSEQ assay was version 4, run in survey mode. Data came from immunoSEQ multiplex PCR; TCRdb stores just in-frame clones and leaves some out. In the table there are about 40,000 clones, approximately 90% of which are singletons. The sample in question was CD4+ T cells sorted from PBMCs after 18-hour stimulation, obtained from a patient who received antiretroviral therapy. These TCRs come from an adult man with HIV who was CMV-seropositive.

The genes are TRBV20-1 and TRBJ2-1; 8 bases agree with TRBD2. Unmatched junction bases numbered 15, after V lost 3 bases and J lost 8 bases. The CDR3 has 16 amino acids. Looked up from germline, CDR1 is DFQATT and CDR2 is SNEGSKA (reference sequence). CDR3 loop: CSASRAGLAGFDEQFF. The CDR3 DNA reads as TGCAGTGCTAGTAGGGCAGGGCTAGCGGGTTTCGATGAGCAGTTCTTC.

The CDR3 region has the DNA TGTGCCAGCAGACCGACAGGGATTGGGGAAAAACTGTTTTTT. It yields the protein CASRPTGIGEKLFF. The chain couples TRBV2 to TRBJ1-4; 7 bases map to TRBD1. The germline V gene has CDR1 SNHLY and CDR2 FYNNEI. This CDR3 has 14 amino acids. V was pared by 6 bases and J by 8 bases, with 9 bases of the junction left unmatched.

The chain joins TRBV7-3 to TRBJ1-1, with 7 nucleotides matching TRBD1. The CDR3 runs to 13 residues. Germline CDR1 is SGHTA and CDR2 is FQGTGA. Trimming removed 4 bases from V and 8 bases from J; junction bases left unmatched: 7. DNA for the CDR3: TGTGCCAGCAGCTCTCTAGGGGACAGCGAAGCTTTCTTT. Translated, it gives CASSSLGDSEAFF.

V and J are TRBV7-6 and TRBJ2-7, with D perhaps TRBD1 (6 bases). Germline assignment: CDR1 SGHVS and CDR2 FNYEAQ. This CDR3 spans 13 amino acids. V was cut by 5 bases and J by 2 bases, with 10 bases left in between. CDR3 bases: TGTGCCAGCAGCCGGACAGCGGCCTACGAGCAGTACTTC. It yields the protein CASSRTAAYEQYF.

V is TRBV11-1 and J is TRBJ1-1; TRBD1 matches at 12 bases. Germline V lookup: CDR1 SGHAT, CDR2 FQDESV (reference sequence). The CDR3 totals 13 residues. V was clipped by 6 bases and J by 7 bases; unmatched bases: 3. The DNA for the CDR3 is TGTGCCAGCAGACGGGACAGGGGGCGTGAAGCTTTCTTT. This codes for CASRRDRGREAFF. Variable domain in full (rest from reference TRBV11-1 and TRBJ1-1): EAEVAQSPRYKITEKSQAVAFWCDPISGHATLYWYRQILGQGPELLVQFQDESVVDDSQLPKDRFSAERLKGVDSTLKIQPAELGDSAMYLCASRRDRGREAFFGQGTRLTVV.